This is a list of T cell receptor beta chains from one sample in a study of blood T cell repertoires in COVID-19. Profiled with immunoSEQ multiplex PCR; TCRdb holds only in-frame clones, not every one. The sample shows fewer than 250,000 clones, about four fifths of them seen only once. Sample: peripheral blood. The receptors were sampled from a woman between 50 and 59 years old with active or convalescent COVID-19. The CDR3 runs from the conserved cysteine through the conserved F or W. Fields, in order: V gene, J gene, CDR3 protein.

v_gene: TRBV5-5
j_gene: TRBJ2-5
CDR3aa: CASSLDEVQETQYF

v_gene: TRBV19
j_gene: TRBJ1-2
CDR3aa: CASSKAAGAWNYGYTF

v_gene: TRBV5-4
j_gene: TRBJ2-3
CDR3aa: CASSPIAGASTDTQYF

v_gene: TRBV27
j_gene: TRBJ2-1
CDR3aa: CASSLAGEKNEQFF

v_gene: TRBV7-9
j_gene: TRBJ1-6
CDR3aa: CASSKESYNSPLHF

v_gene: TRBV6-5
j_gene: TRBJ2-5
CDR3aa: CASSLMGLAGQETQYF

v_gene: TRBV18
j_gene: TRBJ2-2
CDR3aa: CASSPAGAAGELFF

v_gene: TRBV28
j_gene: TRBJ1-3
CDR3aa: CASSKPRAGAGNTIYF

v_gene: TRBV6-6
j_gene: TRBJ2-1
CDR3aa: CASGGQGYEQFF

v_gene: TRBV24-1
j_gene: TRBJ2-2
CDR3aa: CATMEGRSNTGELFF

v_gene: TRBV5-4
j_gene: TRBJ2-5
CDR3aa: CASTSRDRGKETQYF

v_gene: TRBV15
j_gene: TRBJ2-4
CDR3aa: CATSIGPGLAVDIQYF

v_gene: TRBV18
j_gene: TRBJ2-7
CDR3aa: CASSREPYEQYF

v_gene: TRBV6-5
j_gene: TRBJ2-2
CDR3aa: CASSYSIGANTGELFF

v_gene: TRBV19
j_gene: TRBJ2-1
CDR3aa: CASSRGASGSDEQFF

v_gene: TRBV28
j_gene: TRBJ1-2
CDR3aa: CASRSVFGYTF

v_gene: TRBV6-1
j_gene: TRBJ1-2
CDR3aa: CASSEGPYNYGYTF

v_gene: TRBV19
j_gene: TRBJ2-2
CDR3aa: CASDRGGTGELFF

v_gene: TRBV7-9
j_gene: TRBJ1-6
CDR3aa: CASSNNQGAGSPLHF

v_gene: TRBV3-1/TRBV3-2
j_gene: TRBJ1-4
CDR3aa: CASSQDVPGDEKLFF

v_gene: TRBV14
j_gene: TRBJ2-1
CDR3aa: CASSQVGTSGGLVYNEQFF

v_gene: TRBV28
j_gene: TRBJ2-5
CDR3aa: CASSWPGQGGETQYF

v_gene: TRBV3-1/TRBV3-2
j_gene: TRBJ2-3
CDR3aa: CASSQRVTSGSQGSTDTQYF

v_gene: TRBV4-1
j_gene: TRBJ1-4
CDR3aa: CASSQGQQGWEKLFF

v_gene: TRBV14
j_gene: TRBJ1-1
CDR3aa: CASSQFGGSATEAFF

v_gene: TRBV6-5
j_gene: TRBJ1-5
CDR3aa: CASSRGRWDNQPQHF

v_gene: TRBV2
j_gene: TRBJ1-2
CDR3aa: CASSGDRRGYGYTF

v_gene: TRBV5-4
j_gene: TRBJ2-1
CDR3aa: CASSLGTSVSFEQFF

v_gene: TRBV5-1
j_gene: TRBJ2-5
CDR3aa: CASSFQGSAGVQETQYF

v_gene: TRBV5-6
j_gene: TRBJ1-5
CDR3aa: CASSRSSNQPQHF

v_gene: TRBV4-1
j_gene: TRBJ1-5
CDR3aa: CASSQVEGTVNQPQHF

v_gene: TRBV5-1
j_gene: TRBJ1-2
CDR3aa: CASTPTGGTYGYTF

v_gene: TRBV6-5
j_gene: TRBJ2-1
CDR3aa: CASSYLDRTYNEQFF

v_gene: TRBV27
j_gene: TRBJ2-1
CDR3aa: CASSLRDSNNEQFF

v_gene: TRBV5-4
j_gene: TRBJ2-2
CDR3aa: CASRVGLAGFWNTGELFF